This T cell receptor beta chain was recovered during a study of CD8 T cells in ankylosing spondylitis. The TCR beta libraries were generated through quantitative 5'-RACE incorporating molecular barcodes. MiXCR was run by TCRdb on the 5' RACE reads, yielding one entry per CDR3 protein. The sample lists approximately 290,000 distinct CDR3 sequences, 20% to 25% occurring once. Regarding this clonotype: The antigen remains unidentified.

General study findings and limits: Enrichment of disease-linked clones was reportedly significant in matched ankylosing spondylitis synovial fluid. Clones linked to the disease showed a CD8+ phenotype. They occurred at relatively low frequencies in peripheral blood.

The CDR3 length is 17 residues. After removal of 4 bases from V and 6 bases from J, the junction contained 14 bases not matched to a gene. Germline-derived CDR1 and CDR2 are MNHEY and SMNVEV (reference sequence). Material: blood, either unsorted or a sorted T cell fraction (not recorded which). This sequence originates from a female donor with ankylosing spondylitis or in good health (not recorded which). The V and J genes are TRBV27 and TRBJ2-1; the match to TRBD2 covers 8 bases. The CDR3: CASSSGWAGGGLNEQFF. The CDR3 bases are TGTGCCAGCAGTTCTGGTTGGGCGGGAGGAGGGCTCAATGAGCAGTTCTTC.